These 32 T cell receptor beta chains originate from one sample sequenced in a study of T cells after yellow fever vaccination (dated by TCRdb to between 2019 and 2020). The library was obtained by 5' RACE. Data came from an Illumina HiSeq 2500. TCRdb reworked the public reads: Q25 trimming with fastp, MiXCR clone assembly, productive beta chains retained. Here each entry gathers all rows of one CDR3 protein and keeps the most common genes and DNA. For this sample there are more than 350,000 distinct CDR3 sequences; around 10% appear just once. The biggest ten clones account for less than 20% of the sample. This specimen's treatment or condition label, interpreted: live attenuated yellow fever vaccine strain. The sequences come from PBMCs, collected on the day of the first yellow fever vaccination. These receptors were collected from a man aged 18 to 30 who received the YFV17D yellow fever vaccine.

This sequence joins TRBV5-1 and TRBJ2-1; 7 positions agree with TRBD1. In germline, CDR1 is SGHRS, CDR2 YFSETQ. V was clipped by 5 bases and J by 5 bases; unmatched bases: 7. This CDR3 is 14 amino acids long. CDR3: CASRLTGVDNEQFF. The CDR3 DNA sequence: TGCGCCAGCAGACTCACAGGGGTGGACAATGAGCAGTTCTTC.

This clonotype was counted a few times. The chain couples TRBV20-1 to TRBJ2-7; 7 nucleotides match TRBD1. CDR3 length equals 12 residues. The J segment lost 1 base and the V segment lost 3 bases, leaving 0 bases of the junction unmatched. Germline CDR1 and CDR2: DFQATT and SNEGSKA (reference sequence). CDR3: CSARTGSYEQYF. CDR3 nucleotides: TGCAGTGCTAGGACAGGGTCCTACGAGCAGTACTTC.

Only a few counts were recorded for this clonotype. The rearrangement links TRBV30 to TRBJ1-1; perhaps TRBD1 as D (5 bases). The CDR3 is made up of 13 amino acids. Germline lookup yields CDR1 GTSNPN and CDR2 SVGIG (reference sequence). Trimming removed 3 bases from V and 4 bases from J, with 12 bases in between. This chain's CDR3 is CAWRRGGGTEAFF. The CDR3 DNA follows: TGTGCCTGGAGGCGGGGGGGTGGCACTGAAGCTTTCTTT.

The CDR3 sequence: CASSYRPSDTQYF. The DNA of the CDR3 is TGTGCCAGCAGTTACCGTCCCTCAGATACGCAGTATTTT. The V call is TRBV6-2 or TRBV6-3, the J call TRBJ2-3; unclear D gene. Germline assignment: CDR1 MNHEY and CDR2 SVGEGT. The CDR3 sequence is 13 residues long. V dropped 2 bases and J dropped 4 bases, with 7 bases sitting between them.

The rearrangement joins TRBV7-2 to TRBJ2-7; TRBD1 is a possible D gene (6 bases). Per the germline V gene, CDR1 is SGHTA and CDR2 is FQGNSA. This CDR3 is 15 amino acids long. Trimming stripped 3 bases from V and 0 bases from J, with 12 bases between. This CDR3 reads CASSFFLGGSYEQYF. The CDR3 DNA reads as TGTGCCAGCAGCTTTTTCCTAGGGGGCTCCTACGAGCAGTACTTC.

This clonotype was observed a handful of times. The chain recombines TRBV7-2 with TRBJ2-3, with D unresolved. Germline V lookup: CDR1 SGHTA, CDR2 FQGNSA. The length of the CDR3 is 15 residues. V gave up 4 bases and J gave up 3 bases, with 14 bases separating them. CDR3 residues: CASSSSSIPTDTQYF. DNA of the CDR3: TGTGCCAGCAGCTCATCCTCTATCCCAACAGATACGCAGTATTTT.

This clonotype was observed many times. The gene calls are TRBV4-1 and TRBJ2-3; D possibly corresponds to TRBD2 (6 bases). The CDR3 length is 18 residues. Germline V gives CDR1 MGHRA, CDR2 YSYEKL. V lost 3 bases and J lost 5, with 24 bases in between. CDR3 region: CASSHGPGGGAGIDTQYF. CDR3 sequence (DNA): TGCGCCAGCAGCCACGGCCCCGGCGGCGGGGCTGGGATAGATACGCAGTATTTT.

V usage is TRBV4-1 and J usage is TRBJ2-1; maybe TRBD2 (5 bases). The CDR3 runs 13 residues. Trimming removed 0 bases at V and 12 bases at J, with 12 bases between. Germline V gene sequence: CDR1 MGHRA, CDR2 YSYEKL. CDR3 nucleotide sequence: TGCGCCAGCAGCCAAGATAGGGAGACCAGGCAGTTCTTC. Protein sequence: CASSQDRETRQFF.

This clonotype showed up just a few times. V and J are TRBV20-1 and TRBJ2-2, with TRBD2 identical over 8 bases. V lost 3 bases and J lost 2; bases outside the gene matches: 8. Germline V gene data show CDR1 as DFQATT and CDR2 as SNEGSKA (reference sequence). The length of the CDR3 is 16 residues. The CDR3 DNA follows: TGCAGTGCTAGCGGCCCGGGACTAGGCAACACCGGGGAGCTGTTTTTT. As protein: CSASGPGLGNTGELFF.

This clonotype was observed many times. The genes are TRBV7-6 and TRBJ2-2; the D is unclear. Germline CDR1 SGHVS, CDR2 FNYEAQ. V was pared by 4 bases and J by 6 bases, with 9 bases between. The CDR3 consists of 13 residues. This chain's CDR3 is CASSSDGAGELFF. In nucleotides, the CDR3 is TGTGCCAGCAGCTCGGATGGGGCCGGGGAGCTGTTTTTT.

Only a few counts were recorded for this clonotype. J is TRBJ1-1 and V is TRBV7-9; 7 positions agree with TRBD1. Germline values: CDR1 SEHNR, CDR2 FQNEAQ (reference sequence). The J segment lost 8 bases and the V segment lost 2 bases, leaving 8 bases of the junction unmatched. This CDR3 contains 14 residues. CDR3 nucleotide sequence: TGTGCCAGCAGCTTATTACGACAGGGTAAAGAAGCTTTCTTT. This encodes CASSLLRQGKEAFF.

This clonotype has just a few counts. The J gene is TRBJ2-1, the V gene TRBV7-2; D is perhaps TRBD2 (6 bases). Trimming removed 2 bases from V and 5 bases from J, with 16 bases in between. The CDR3 runs to 16 residues. CDR1 is SGHTA, CDR2 FQGNSA, per germline. The chain's CDR3 is CASSLLTGGIHNEQFF. In DNA form, the CDR3 reads TGTGCCAGCAGCTTATTAACAGGAGGGATCCACAATGAGCAGTTCTTC.

Only a few counts were recorded for this clonotype. The chain couples TRBV6-1 to TRBJ1-5; 10 nucleotides align to TRBD1. The length of the CDR3 is 15 residues. The ends lost 6 bases at V and 3 bases at J; junction bases unmatched: 5. Germline V gives CDR1 MNHNS, CDR2 SASEGT. CDR3 DNA sequence: TGTGCCAGCAGCGCGACAGGGGGCGTCAATCAGCCCCAGCATTTT. This gives the protein CASSATGGVNQPQHF.

The chain employs TRBV7-8 and TRBJ2-1, with TRBD1 as a possible D gene (6 bases). Per the germline V gene, CDR1 is SGHVS and CDR2 is FQNEAQ. Trimming removed 2 bases at V and 7 bases at J, with 12 bases between. CDR3 length equals 14 residues. This CDR3 reads CASSLTTGQNEQFF. The CDR3 nucleotides read TGTGCCAGCAGCTTAACGACAGGACAGAATGAGCAGTTCTTC.

J is TRBJ2-1 and V is TRBV11-3; 8 nucleotides line up with TRBD2. Germline loops: CDR1 SGHNT, CDR2 YENEEA. The V and J ends lost 2 bases and 5 bases, in that order; junction bases with no gene match: 2. This CDR3 comprises 14 residues. The CDR3: CASSLFSGDNEQFF. The CDR3 DNA reads as TGTGCCAGCAGCTTATTTAGCGGGGACAATGAGCAGTTCTTC.

The V and J genes are TRBV14 and TRBJ1-2; D not certain. CDR3 length: 13 residues. Germline lookup yields CDR1 SGHDN and CDR2 FVKESK. V was cut by 1 base and J by 6 bases, with 9 bases left in between. CDR3 region: CASSQAYGDGYTF. CDR3 sequence (DNA): TGTGCCAGCAGCCAAGCCTACGGGGATGGCTACACCTTC.

This clonotype came up a few times. The chain carries TRBV4-1 and TRBJ1-4; the match to TRBD1 covers 8 bases. The CDR3 covers 15 residues. J was trimmed by 5 bases and V by 9 bases; bases with no gene match: 11. Germline V gene data show CDR1 as MGHRA and CDR2 as YSYEKL. CDR3 bases: TGCGCCAGTACCTCTTACGACAGGGGAAATGAAAAACTGTTTTTT. Protein: CASTSYDRGNEKLFF.

This chain uses TRBV29-1 with TRBJ2-3; no clear D. The CDR3 extends over 16 amino acids. CDR1 is SQVTM and CDR2 is ANQGSEA in the germline V gene. V lost 0 bases and J lost 2, with 15 bases in between. The CDR3 DNA follows: TGCAGCGTTGAAGATGCCAGGCTGATGGCCACAGATACGCAGTATTTT. It translates to CSVEDARLMATDTQYF.

This clonotype was seen only a few times. The chain carries TRBV4-1 and TRBJ2-5, with 7 bases lining up with TRBD2. This CDR3 is 15 amino acids long. V shed 1 base, J shed 0 bases, and the junction held 2 bases outside the gene matches. CDR1 is MGHRA and CDR2 is YSYEKL in the germline V gene. CDR3 loop: CASSQGGGHQETQYF. CDR3 DNA: TGCGCCAGCAGCCAAGGGGGGGGACACCAAGAGACCCAGTACTTC.

This clonotype came up a few times. The chain couples TRBV3-1 to TRBJ2-5, with D hard to call. The CDR3 has 14 amino acids. The germline V and J ends were trimmed by 1 base and 5 bases, with 11 bases remaining between them. CDR1 is LGHDT and CDR2 is YNNKEL in the germline V gene (reference sequence). The CDR3 here is CASSQAQDRETQYF. Written as DNA, the CDR3 is TGTGCCAGCAGCCAAGCTCAGGATCGTGAGACCCAGTACTTC.

The sample holds a few counts of this clonotype. J is TRBJ1-5 and V is TRBV6-5; D gene ambiguous. CDR3 length equals 14 residues. CDR1 MNHEY and CDR2 SVGAGI come from the germline V gene. Deletions cut 7 bases from V and 0 bases from J, with 10 bases between. CDR3 protein: CASTSTDSNQPQHF. Here the CDR3 DNA reads TGTGCCAGCACTTCGACCGATAGCAATCAGCCCCAGCATTTT.

V and J are TRBV5-6 and TRBJ2-1; a weak D match, TRBD2 (5 bases). Germline V gene data show CDR1 as SGHDT and CDR2 as YYEEEE. This CDR3 is 14 amino acids long. V was shortened by 9 bases and J by 5 bases, with 18 bases between the two germline ends. This CDR3 is CAMGPGVLHNEQFF. DNA of the CDR3: TGTGCCATGGGCCCCGGGGTACTGCACAATGAGCAGTTCTTC.

This clonotype turned up a few times. The V gene is TRBV4-2, the J gene TRBJ2-1; 12 nucleotides agree with TRBD2. There are 15 residues in the CDR3. V gave up 1 base and J gave up 9 bases; unmatched junction bases: 4. Germline CDR1 is LGHNA and CDR2 is YNFKEQ. CDR3 nucleotide sequence: TGTGCCAGCAGCCAAGCGGGACTAGCGGGTCTTGAGCAGTTCTTC. Translated: CASSQAGLAGLEQFF.

This clonotype was detected a few times. V usage is TRBV18 and J usage is TRBJ2-7; D not certain. CDR1 and CDR2 (germline): KGHSH, LQKENI. V lost 3 bases and J 6 bases, leaving 9 bases between the germline ends. There are 12 residues in the CDR3. In DNA form, the CDR3 reads TGTGCCAGCTCACCCGACCCTCCCGAGCAGTACTTC. Translation: CASSPDPPEQYF.

This clonotype was recorded many times. The CDR3 spells CASSPGGARGEKLFF. The CDR3 DNA follows: TGTGCCAGCAGCCCCGGCGGGGCGAGGGGTGAAAAACTGTTTTTT. V and J are TRBV5-8 and TRBJ1-4, with D tentatively TRBD1 (5 bases). V was clipped by 4 bases and J by 7 bases, with 17 bases between them. The CDR3 sequence is 15 residues long. Germline V CDR1 and CDR2: SGHTS, YDEGEE.

The chain combines TRBV20-1 with TRBJ2-3; D is unresolved. The CDR3 is 16 residues long. Trimming cost V 1 base and J 4 bases, with 18 bases left between them. Germline V gene data show CDR1 as DFQATT and CDR2 as SNEGSKA (reference sequence). As DNA, the CDR3 is TGCAGTGCTAGAGGCTCGGCAGGCTGGAGCCCAGATACGCAGTATTTT. This translates into CSARGSAGWSPDTQYF.

This clonotype is a singleton in its sample. The J gene is TRBJ2-7, the V gene TRBV5-1; D perhaps matches TRBD2 (5 bases). This CDR3 has 13 amino acids. Germline V gene sequence: CDR1 SGHRS, CDR2 YFSETQ. With 5 bases removed from V and 6 bases from J, the gap between germline ends came to 15 bases. CDR3 loop: CASSQEGWREQYF. CDR3 coding DNA: TGCGCCAGCAGTCAAGAGGGTTGGCGCGAGCAGTACTTC.

In its sample, this clonotype was seen once. In DNA, the CDR3 is TGTGCCACCAGCAGAGACGTATACCAGGATTTTTTCACAGATACGCAGTATTTT. It specifies CATSRDVYQDFFTDTQYF. The chain joins TRBV15 to TRBJ2-3; D uncertain. CDR1 and CDR2 from the germline V gene are LNHNV and YYDKDF (reference sequence). The CDR3 is 18 residues long. V was cut by 0 bases and J by 2 bases, with 18 bases left in between.

In this sample, this clonotype turned up many times. J is TRBJ1-4 and V is TRBV5-1; D is ambiguous. Germline V gene lookup returns CDR1 SGHRS and CDR2 YFSETQ. The CDR3 covers 14 residues. V was pared by 7 bases and J by 4 bases, with 14 bases between. CDR3 bases: TGCGCCAGCGGTGAGGGCCTCGGTAATGAAAAACTGTTTTTT. Protein: CASGEGLGNEKLFF. Together with reference TRBV5-1 and TRBJ1-4, the CDR3 gives the full variable domain: KAGVTQTPRYLIKTRGQQVTLSCSPISGHRSVSWYQQTPGQGLQFLFEYFSETQRNKGNFPGRFSGRQFSNSRSEMNVSTLELGDSALYLCASGEGLGNEKLFFGSGTQLSVL.

In this sample, this clonotype turned up a few times. This rearrangement joins TRBV28 to TRBJ2-5, with D unresolved. V lost 7 bases, J lost 3 bases, and 18 bases lay in between. In germline, CDR1 is MDHEN, CDR2 SYDVKM. This CDR3 has 15 residues. CDR3 sequence: CASTSISTAEETQYF. The CDR3, as DNA: TGTGCCAGCACCTCTATCTCTACGGCGGAAGAGACCCAGTACTTC.

The chain recombines TRBV5-6 with TRBJ1-4; 9 nucleotides agree with TRBD1. V lost 3 bases, J lost 3 bases, and 6 bases stayed unmatched. The CDR3 extends over 16 amino acids. Per the germline V gene, CDR1 is SGHDT and CDR2 is YYEEEE. CDR3 amino acids: CASSSIQGASNEKLFF. CDR3 in DNA: TGTGCCAGCAGCTCAATACAGGGGGCTTCTAATGAAAAACTGTTTTTT.

This chain uses TRBV4-1 with TRBJ2-2; D is unresolved. The CDR3 runs to 14 residues. From germline, CDR1 is MGHRA and CDR2 YSYEKL. V was cut by 0 bases and J by 5 bases, with 7 bases left in between. The CDR3 sequence is CASSQDARTGELFF. The CDR3 DNA sequence: TGCGCCAGCAGCCAAGATGCGCGAACCGGGGAGCTGTTTTTT.